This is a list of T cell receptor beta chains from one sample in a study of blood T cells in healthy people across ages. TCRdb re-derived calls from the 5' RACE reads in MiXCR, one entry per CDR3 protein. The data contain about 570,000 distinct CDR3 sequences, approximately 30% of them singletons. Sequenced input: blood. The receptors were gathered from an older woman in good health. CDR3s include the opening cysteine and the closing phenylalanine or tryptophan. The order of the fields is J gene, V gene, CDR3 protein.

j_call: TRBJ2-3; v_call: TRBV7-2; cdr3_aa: CASSRKTSGTGENF
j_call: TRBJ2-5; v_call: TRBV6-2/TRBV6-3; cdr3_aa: CASSSRASSETQETQYF
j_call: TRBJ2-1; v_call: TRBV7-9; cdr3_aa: CASNRLAGGPTGGRNEQFF
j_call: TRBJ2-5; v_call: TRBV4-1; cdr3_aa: CASSQGHRDQEQETQYF
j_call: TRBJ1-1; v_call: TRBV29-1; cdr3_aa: CSVEDRRGNTEAFF
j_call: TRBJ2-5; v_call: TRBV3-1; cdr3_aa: CASSHLQGQETQYF
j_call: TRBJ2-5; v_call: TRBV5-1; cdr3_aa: CASSLAPGSKETQYF
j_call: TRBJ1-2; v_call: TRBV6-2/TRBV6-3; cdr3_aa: CASSYLISYYGYTF
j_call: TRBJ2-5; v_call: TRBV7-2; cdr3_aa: CAIRRAGQNQETQYF
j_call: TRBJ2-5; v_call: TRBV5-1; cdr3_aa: CASSPNSGGWETQYF
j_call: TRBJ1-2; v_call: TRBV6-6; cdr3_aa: CASSYSIPQDYGYTF
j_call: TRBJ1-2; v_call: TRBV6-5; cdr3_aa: CASSWTGGNGYTF
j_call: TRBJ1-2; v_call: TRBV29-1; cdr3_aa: CSGGEPTGFGYTF
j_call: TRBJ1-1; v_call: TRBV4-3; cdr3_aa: CASSQEWAITGQKNTEAFF
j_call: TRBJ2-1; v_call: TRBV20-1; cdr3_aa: CSARRGGFKEQFF
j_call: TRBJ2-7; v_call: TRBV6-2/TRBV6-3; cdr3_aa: CASSPRGRGSYEQYF
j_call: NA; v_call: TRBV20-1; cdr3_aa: CSARGGRADYEQYF
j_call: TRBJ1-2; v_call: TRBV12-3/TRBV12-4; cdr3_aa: CASSFGGHPNYGYTF
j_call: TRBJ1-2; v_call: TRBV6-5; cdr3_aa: CASSFAPKKGYTF
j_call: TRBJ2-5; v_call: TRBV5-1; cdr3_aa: CASGLGQHQETQYF
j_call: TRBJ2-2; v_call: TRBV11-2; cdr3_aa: CASSWYTGELFF
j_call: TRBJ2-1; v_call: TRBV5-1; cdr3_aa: CASSFRKAGDEQFF
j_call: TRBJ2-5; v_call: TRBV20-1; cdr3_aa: CSASDRAQETQYF
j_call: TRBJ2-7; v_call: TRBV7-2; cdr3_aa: CASSGWTSGRGYEQYF
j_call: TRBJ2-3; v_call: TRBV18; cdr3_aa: CASSPPGRKDTQYF
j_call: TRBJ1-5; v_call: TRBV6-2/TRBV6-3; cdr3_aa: CASSYSGEPRGKPQHF
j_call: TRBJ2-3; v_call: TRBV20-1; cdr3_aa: CSARVGLASDTQYF
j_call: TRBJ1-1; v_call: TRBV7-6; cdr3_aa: CASSPGQTMNTEAFF
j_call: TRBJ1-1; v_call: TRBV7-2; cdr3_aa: CASSPGLSRKGAFF
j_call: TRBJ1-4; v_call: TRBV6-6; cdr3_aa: CASSYSTGEKLFF
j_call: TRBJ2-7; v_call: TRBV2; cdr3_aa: CASSPHTQGLDYEQYF
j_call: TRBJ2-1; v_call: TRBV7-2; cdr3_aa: CASSLAPPGTASNEQFF
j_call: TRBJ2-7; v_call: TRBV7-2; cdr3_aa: CASTPLLAVPYEQYF
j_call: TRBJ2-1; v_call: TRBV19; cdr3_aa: CASSIGANNEQFF
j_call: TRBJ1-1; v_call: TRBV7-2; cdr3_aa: CASSSGTGVTEAFF
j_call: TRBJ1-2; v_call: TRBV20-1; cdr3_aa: CSASYGFGYGYTF
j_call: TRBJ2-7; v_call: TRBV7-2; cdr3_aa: CASSRGGTTTYEQYF
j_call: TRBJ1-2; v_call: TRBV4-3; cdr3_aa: CASSQDSVNYGYTF
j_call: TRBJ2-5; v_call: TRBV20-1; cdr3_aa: CSASDSPGEAQYF
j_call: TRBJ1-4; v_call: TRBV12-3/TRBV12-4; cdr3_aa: CASRYGGSTNEKLFF
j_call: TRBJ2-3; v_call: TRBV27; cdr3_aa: CASSLGVEDTQYF
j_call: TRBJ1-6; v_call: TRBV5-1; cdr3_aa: CASSSDLPGNSPLHF
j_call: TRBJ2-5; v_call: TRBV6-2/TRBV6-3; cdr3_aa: CASSWTSGHGYQETQYF
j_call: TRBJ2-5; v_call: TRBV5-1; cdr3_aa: CASRALIGETQYF
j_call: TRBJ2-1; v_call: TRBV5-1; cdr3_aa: CASSFFSGGNNEQFF
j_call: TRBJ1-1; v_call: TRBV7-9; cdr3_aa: CASSSGGQGTEAFF
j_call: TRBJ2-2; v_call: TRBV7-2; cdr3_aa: CASSLVRGGRSFGELFF
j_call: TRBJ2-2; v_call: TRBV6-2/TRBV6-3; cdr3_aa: CASKGHNAGELFF
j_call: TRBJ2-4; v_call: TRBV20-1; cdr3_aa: CSARSSGGAGTKNIQYF
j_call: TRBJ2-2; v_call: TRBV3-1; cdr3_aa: CASSLQGAITGELFF
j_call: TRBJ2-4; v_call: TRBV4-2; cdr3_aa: CASSQCVWDCKNIQYF
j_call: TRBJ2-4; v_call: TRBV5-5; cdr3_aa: CASSLVVAGAAKNIQYF
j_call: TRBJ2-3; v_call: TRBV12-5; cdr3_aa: CAGGLRGSDTQYF
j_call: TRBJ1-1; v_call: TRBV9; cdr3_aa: CASSEPGPRITEAFF